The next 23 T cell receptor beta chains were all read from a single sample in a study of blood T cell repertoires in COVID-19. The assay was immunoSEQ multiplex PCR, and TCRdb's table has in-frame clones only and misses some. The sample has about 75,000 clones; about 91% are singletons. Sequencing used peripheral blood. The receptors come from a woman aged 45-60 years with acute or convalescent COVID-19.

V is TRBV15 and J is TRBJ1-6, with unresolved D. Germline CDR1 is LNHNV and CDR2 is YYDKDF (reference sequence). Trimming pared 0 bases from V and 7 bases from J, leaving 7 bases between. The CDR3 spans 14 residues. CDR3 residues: CATSRDPQNSPLHF. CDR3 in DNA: TGTGCCACCAGCAGAGATCCGCAGAATTCACCCCTCCACTTT.

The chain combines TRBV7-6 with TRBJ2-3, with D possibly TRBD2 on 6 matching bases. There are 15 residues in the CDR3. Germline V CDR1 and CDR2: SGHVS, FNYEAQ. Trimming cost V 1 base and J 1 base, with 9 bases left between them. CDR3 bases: TGTGCCAGCAGCTTAGGGGGCGGGGGCACAGATACGCAGTATTTT. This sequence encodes CASSLGGGGTDTQYF.

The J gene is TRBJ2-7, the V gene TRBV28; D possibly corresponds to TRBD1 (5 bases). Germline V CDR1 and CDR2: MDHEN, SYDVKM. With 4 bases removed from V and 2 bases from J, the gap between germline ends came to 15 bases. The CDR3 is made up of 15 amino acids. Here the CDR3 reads CASSSSPVGPYEQYF. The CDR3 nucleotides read TGTGCCAGCAGTTCCTCCCCGGTGGGGCCCTACGAGCAGTACTTC.

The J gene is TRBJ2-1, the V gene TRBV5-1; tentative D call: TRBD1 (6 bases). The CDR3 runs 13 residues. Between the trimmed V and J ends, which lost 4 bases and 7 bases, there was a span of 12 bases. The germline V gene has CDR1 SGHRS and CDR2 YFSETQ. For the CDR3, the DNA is TGCGCCAGCAGCACGATCAGGGGTAATGAGCAGTTCTTC. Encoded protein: CASSTIRGNEQFF.

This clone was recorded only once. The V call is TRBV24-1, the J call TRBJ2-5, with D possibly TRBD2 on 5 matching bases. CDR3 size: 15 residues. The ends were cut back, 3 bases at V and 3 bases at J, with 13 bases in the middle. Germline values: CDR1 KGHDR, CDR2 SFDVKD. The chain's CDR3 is CATSDAGIGKETQYF. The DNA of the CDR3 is TGTGCCACCAGTGATGCCGGGATAGGGAAAGAGACCCAGTACTTC.

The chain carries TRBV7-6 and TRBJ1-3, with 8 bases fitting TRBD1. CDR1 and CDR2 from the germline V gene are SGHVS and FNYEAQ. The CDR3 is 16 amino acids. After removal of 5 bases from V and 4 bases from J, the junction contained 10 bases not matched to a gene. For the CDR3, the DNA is TGTGCCAGCAGCCAGTCTCAGGGGGCGAGAGGAAACACCATATATTTT. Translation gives CASSQSQGARGNTIYF.

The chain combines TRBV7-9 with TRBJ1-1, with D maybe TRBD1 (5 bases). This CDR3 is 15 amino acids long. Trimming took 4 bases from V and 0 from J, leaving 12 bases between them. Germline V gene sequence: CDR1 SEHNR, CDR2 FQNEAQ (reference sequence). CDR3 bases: TGTGCCAGCAGCTCCGCTACAGGAATGAACACTGAAGCTTTCTTT. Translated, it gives CASSSATGMNTEAFF.

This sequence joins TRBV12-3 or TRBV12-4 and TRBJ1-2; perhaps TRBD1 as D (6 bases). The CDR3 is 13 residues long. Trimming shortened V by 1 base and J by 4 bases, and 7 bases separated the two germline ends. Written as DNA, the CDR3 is TGTGCCAGCAGTTTAGGGGGGCCCTATGGCTACACCTTC. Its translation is CASSLGGPYGYTF.

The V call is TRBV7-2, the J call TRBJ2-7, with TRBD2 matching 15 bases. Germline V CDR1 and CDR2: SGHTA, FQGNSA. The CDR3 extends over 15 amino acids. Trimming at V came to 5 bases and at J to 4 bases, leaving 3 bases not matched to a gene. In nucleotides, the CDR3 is TGTGCCAGCAGCGGACTAGCGGGAGGGTTATACGAGCAGTACTTC. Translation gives CASSGLAGGLYEQYF.

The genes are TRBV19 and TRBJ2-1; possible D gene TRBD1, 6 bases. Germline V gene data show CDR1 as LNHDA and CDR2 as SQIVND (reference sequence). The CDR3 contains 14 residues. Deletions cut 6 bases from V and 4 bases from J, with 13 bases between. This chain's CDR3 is CASSQGTPYNEQFF. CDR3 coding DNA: TGTGCCAGTAGCCAGGGGACACCATACAATGAGCAGTTCTTC.

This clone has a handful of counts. The CDR3 is CATSSGTDNEQFF. Written as DNA, the CDR3 is TGTGCCACCAGCAGCGGGACTGACAATGAGCAGTTCTTC. The chain combines TRBV15 with TRBJ2-1, with D tentatively TRBD2 (6 bases). Germline-derived CDR1 and CDR2 are LNHNV and YYDKDF (reference sequence). CDR3 length: 13 amino acids. Trimming shortened V by 3 bases and J by 5 bases, and 8 bases separated the two germline ends.

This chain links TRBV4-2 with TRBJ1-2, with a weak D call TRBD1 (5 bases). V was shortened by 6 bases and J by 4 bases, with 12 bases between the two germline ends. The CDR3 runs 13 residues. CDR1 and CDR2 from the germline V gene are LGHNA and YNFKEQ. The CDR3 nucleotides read TGTGCCAGCAGTTCCACAGGACGCTATGGCTACACCTTC. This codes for CASSSTGRYGYTF.

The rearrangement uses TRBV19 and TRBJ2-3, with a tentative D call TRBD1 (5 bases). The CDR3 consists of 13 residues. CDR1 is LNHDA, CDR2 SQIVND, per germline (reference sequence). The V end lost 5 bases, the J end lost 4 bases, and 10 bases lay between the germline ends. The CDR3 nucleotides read TGTGCCAGTAGTCCCCAGGGATCAGATACGCAGTATTTT. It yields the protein CASSPQGSDTQYF.

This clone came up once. The CDR3, as DNA: TGTGCCAGCTCCTCACAGGGACAGGTCCATGGCTACACCTTC. It codes for CASSSQGQVHGYTF. This rearrangement joins TRBV18 to TRBJ1-2, with TRBD1 matching over 8 bases. Per the germline V gene, CDR1 is KGHSH and CDR2 is LQKENI. This CDR3 contains 14 residues. The V and J ends lost 6 bases and 6 bases, in that order; junction bases with no gene match: 9.

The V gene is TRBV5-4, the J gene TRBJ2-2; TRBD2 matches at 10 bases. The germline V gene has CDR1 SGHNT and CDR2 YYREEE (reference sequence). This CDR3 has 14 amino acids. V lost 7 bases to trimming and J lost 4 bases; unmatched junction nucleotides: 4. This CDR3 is CASWSGGGTGELFF. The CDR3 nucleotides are TGTGCCAGCTGGAGCGGGGGGGGCACCGGGGAGCTGTTTTTT. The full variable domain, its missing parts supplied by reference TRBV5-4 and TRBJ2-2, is ETGVTQSPTHLIKTRGQQVTLRCSSQSGHNTVSWYQQALGQGPQFIFQYYREEENGRGNFPPRFSGLQFPNYSSELNVNALELDDSALYLCASWSGGGTGELFFGEGSRLTVL.

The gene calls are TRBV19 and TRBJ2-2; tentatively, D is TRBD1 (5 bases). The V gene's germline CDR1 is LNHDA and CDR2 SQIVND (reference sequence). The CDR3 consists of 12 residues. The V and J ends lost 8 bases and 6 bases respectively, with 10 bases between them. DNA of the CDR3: TGTGCCAGTCTGGGGCCACCCGGGGAGCTGTTTTTT. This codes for CASLGPPGELFF.

CDR3 coding DNA: TGTGCCAGCAGCTTAGGGACAGCCGAAGGTCGGTATGGCTACACCTTC. This encodes CASSLGTAEGRYGYTF. The chain joins TRBV7-9 to TRBJ1-2; tentative D call: TRBD1 (6 bases). This CDR3 has 16 residues. Deletions cut 1 base from V and 5 bases from J, with 17 bases between. CDR1 and CDR2 from the germline V gene are SEHNR and FQNEAQ (reference sequence). The variable domain in full, completed from reference TRBV7-9 and TRBJ1-2, reads DTGVSQNPRHKITKRGQNVTFRCDPISEHNRLYWYRQTLGQGPEFLTYFQNEAQLEKSRLLSDRFSAERPKGSFSTLEIQRTEQGDSAMYLCASSLGTAEGRYGYTFGSGTRLTVV.

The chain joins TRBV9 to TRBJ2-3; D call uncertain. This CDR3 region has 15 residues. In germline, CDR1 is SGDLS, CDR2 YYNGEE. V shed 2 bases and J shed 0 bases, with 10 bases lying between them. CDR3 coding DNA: TGTGCCAGCAGCGTTGGCACCCCTAGCACAGATACGCAGTATTTT. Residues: CASSVGTPSTDTQYF.

The CDR3 nucleotides are TGTGCCAGCAGTTACAACGGACAGGCGGGCAATTCACCCCTCCACTTT. The encoded protein is CASSYNGQAGNSPLHF. The gene calls are TRBV6-5 and TRBJ1-6; 7 positions agree with TRBD1. The CDR3 is 16 amino acids. The junction had 8 bases not matched to a gene; V was cut back by 2 bases and J by 7 bases. Germline V gene lookup returns CDR1 MNHEY and CDR2 SVGAGI.

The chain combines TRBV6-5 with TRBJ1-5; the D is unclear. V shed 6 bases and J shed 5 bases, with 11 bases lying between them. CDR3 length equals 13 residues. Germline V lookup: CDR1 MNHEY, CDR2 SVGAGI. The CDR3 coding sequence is TGTGCCAGCAGGTTATCGGGGTATCAGCCCCAGCATTTT. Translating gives CASRLSGYQPQHF.

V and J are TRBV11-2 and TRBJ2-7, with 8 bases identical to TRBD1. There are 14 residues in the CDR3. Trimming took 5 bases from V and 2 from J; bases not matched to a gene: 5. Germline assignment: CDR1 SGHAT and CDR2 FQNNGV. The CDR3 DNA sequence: TGTGCCAGCAGCAGAGGGACAGGAGCCTACGAGCAGTACTTC. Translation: CASSRGTGAYEQYF.

CDR3 in DNA: TGTGCCAGCAGCTCCTTGCGGGGGACTAGCGGGAGCTCCTACGAGCAGTACTTC. It is translated as CASSSLRGTSGSSYEQYF. V usage is TRBV21-1 and J usage is TRBJ2-7; the D segment call TRBD2 is taken from the table without a DNA check. TRBV21-1 is a pseudogene. The CDR3 extends over 18 amino acids.

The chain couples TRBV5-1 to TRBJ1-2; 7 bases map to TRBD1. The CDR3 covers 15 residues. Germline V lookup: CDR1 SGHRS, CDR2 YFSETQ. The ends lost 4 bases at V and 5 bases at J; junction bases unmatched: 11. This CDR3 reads CASSIGQAGPYGYTF. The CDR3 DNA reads TGCGCCAGCAGCATCGGACAGGCAGGACCGTATGGCTACACCTTC.